The clone carrying this T cell receptor beta chain was recorded once. Antigen: not known. This sample was included in a study of T cell responses to AZD1222 COVID-19 vaccine. Researchers grouped second doses given at about 4 or about 12 weeks into one pool. The study, taken as a whole, reports: Every sample of the repertoires postdated the peak T cell response. Spike-specific TCR depth and breadth grew after two AZD1222 doses. White British donors predominated, females outnumbered males, and clonal diversity was possibly underestimated.

J lost 2 bases, V lost 1 base, and 3 bases had no gene match. The CDR3 spans 15 residues. Germline V CDR1 and CDR2: LGHNA, YSLEER. The method was immunoSEQ multiplex PCR; TCRdb's version includes in-frame clones alone and lacks a portion of them. This sample has about 54,000 clones; around 90% occur once, and the top ten carry about 15%. This clonotype was obtained from an adult who received the AZD1222 COVID-19 vaccine. The starting material was peripheral blood, obtained 28 days after the second AZD1222 dose. This chain joins TRBV4-3 and TRBJ1-1, with 8 positions matching TRBD1. In DNA form, the CDR3 reads TGCGCCAGCAGCCAAGCGGCAGGGGGCAACACTGAAGCTTTCTTT. Translation: CASSQAAGGNTEAFF.